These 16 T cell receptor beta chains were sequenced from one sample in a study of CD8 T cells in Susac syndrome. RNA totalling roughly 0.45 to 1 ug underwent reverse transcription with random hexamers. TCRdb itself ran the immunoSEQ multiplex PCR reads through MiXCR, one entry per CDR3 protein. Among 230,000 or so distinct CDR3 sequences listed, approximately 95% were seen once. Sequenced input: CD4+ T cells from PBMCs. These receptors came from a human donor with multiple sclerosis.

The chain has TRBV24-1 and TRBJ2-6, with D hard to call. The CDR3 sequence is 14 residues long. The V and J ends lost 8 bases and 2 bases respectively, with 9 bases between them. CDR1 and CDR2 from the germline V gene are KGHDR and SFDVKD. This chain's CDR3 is CATILTPGANVLTF. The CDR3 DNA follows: TGTGCCACCATCCTAACTCCTGGGGCCAACGTCCTGACTTTC.

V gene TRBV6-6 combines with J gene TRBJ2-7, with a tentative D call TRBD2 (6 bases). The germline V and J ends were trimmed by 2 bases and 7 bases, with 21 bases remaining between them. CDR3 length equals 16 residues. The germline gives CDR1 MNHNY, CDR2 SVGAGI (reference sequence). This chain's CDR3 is CASSYPTTRAPGEQYF. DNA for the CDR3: TGTGCCAGCAGTTACCCGACGACTAGAGCCCCCGGTGAGCAGTACTTC.

The CDR3 DNA follows: TGTGCCAGCAGCACAAACGGACAGGGAGGCGAGACCCAGTACTTC. It is translated as CASSTNGQGGETQYF. This rearrangement joins TRBV6-6 to TRBJ2-5; 8 bases map to TRBD1. The V gene end was trimmed by 6 bases and the J gene end by 5 bases; junction bases not matched to a gene: 11. The germline V gene has CDR1 MNHNY and CDR2 SVGAGI (reference sequence). The CDR3 loop spans 15 amino acids.

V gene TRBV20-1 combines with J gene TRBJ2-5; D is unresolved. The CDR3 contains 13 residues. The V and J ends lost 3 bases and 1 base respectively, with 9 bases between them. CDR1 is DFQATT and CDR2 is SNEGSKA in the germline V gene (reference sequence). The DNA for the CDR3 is TGCAGTGCTAGGACCCCACTCCAAGAGACCCAGTACTTC. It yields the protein CSARTPLQETQYF.

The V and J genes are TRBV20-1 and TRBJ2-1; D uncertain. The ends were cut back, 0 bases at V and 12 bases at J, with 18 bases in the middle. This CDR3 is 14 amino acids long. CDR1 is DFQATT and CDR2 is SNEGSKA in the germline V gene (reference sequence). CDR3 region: CSARDLGGVSVQFF. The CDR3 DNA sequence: TGCAGTGCTAGAGATCTCGGCGGAGTGAGTGTGCAGTTCTTC.

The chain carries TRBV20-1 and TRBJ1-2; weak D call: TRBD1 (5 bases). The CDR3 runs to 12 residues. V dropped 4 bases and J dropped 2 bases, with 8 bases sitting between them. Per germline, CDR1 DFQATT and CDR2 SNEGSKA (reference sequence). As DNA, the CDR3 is TGCAGTGCTACGGACACAAACTATGGCTACACCTTC. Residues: CSATDTNYGYTF.

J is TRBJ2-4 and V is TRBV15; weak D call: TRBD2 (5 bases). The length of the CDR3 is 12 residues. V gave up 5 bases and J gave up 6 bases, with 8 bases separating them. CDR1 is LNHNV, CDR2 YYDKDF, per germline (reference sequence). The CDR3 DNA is TGTGCCACCAGCCTAGCTCTAAACATTCAGTACTTC. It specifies CATSLALNIQYF.

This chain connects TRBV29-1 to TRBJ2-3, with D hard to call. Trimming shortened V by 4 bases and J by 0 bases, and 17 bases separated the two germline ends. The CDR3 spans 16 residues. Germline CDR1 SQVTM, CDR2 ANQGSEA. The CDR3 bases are TGCAGCGTTGTATCCCCGAAGACATTTAGCACAGATACGCAGTATTTT. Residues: CSVVSPKTFSTDTQYF.

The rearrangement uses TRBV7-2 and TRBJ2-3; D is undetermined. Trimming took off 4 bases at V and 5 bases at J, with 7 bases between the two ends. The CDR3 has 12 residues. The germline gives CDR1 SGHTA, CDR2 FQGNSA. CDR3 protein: CASSWSGDTQYF. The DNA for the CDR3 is TGTGCCAGCAGCTGGAGTGGAGATACGCAGTATTTT.

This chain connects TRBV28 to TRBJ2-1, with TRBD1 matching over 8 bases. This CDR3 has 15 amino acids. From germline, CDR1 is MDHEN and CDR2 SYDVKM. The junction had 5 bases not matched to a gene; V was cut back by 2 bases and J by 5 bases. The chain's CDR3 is CASSLAGQGHNEQFF. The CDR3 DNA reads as TGTGCCAGCAGTTTAGCAGGACAGGGTCACAATGAGCAGTTCTTC.

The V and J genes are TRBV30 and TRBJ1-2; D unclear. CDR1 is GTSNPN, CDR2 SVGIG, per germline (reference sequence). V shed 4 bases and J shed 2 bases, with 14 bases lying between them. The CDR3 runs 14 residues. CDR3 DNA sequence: TGTGCCTGGAAAGTTCAGTCCCAAAACTATGGCTACACCTTC. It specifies CAWKVQSQNYGYTF.

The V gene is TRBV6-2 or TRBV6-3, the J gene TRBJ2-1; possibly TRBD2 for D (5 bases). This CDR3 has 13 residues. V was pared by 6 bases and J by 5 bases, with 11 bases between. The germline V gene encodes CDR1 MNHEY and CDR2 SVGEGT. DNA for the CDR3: TGTGCCAGCAGAAACGCGGGCGACAATGAGCAGTTCTTC. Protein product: CASRNAGDNEQFF.

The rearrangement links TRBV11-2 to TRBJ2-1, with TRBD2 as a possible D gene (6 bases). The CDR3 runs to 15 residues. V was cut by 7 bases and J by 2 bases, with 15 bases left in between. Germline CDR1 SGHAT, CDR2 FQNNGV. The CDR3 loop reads CASTLGTSTYNEQFF. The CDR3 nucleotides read TGTGCCAGCACCCTGGGGACTTCCACCTACAATGAGCAGTTCTTC.

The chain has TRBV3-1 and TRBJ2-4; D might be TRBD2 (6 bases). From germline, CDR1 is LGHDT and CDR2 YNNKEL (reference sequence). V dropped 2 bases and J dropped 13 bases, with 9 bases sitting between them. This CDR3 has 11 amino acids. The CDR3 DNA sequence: TGTGCCAGCAGCCAATGGGGACTGCAGTACTTC. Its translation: CASSQWGLQYF.

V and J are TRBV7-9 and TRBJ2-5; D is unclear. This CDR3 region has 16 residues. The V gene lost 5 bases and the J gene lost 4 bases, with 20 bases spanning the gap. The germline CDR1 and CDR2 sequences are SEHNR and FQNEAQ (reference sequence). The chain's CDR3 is CASSQPLAGPRETQYF. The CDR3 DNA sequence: TGTGCCAGCAGCCAACCTTTAGCCGGGCCACGAGAGACCCAGTACTTC.

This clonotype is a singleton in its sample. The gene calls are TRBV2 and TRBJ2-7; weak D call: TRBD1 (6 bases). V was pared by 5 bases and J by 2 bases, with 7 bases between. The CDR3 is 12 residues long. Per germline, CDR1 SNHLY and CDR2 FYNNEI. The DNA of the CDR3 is TGTGCCAGCAGTAGACAGGCCTACGAGCAGTACTTC. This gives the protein CASSRQAYEQYF.